This T cell receptor (beta chain) was documented in a study of cytomegalovirus exposure and HLA in healthy donors (dated by TCRdb to the late 2010s). For the study in its entirety: In an earlier analysis of roughly 590 of the donors, 276 Gb of sequence data and about 110 million unique TCR beta sequences from about 190 million T cells were reported. An early release that covered about 640 HLA-typed donors contained around 330 gigabases of sequencing data and about 84 million unique TCR sequences. Of the approximately 400 genotyped donors, approximately 83% fell in the genetic ancestry cluster associated with self-reported Caucasian donors. The aim of the study was to test whether cataloging public T cell receptors could identify signatures of past pathogen exposure. Using immunosequencing, the study profiled T cell repertoires from around 670 subjects and related those repertoires to cytomegalovirus serostatus. A separate validation cohort of 100 to 150 different subjects was used in addition to the approximately 700-subject first cohort. To predict cytomegalovirus infection status, the study brought together high-throughput TCR immunosequencing, statistical association of individual TCRs with disease status, and machine learning. A later analysis re-analyzed previously published TCR beta repertoires from 650 to 800 donors and added high-resolution HLA genotyping to study TCR occurrence patterns. Rather than using new phenotypic data, the later analysis identified candidate immune exposures from TCR beta sequences and from how often those sequences occurred across donors. An earlier analysis of 587 of the donors used high-throughput TCR beta sequencing to judge whether each TCR beta V gene segment behaved as functional or pseudogenic. Donor age, sex, ethnicity and CMV serostatus were compiled alongside the repertoire data. A later genetic analysis used genome-wide SNP genotypes for about 65% of the 666 donors, treating that subset as a discovery cohort. Every repertoire in the discovery cohort had been generated on one and the same sequencing platform. HLA typing included class I and class II loci at four-digit resolution. The number of typed donors differed by locus: roughly 629-630 for A, B, C, DRB1 and DQB1; some 500 for DQA1; fewer than 610 for DPA1; and around 470 for DPB1. A few DR-DQ haplotypes were treated as single units for association and clustering because of strong linkage in the cohort. Among some 410 genotyped donors of the cohort, an average of around 240,000 unique TCR beta nucleotide sequences were sequenced per donor, roughly 20% of them non-productive. General findings and caveats noted by the study authors: The classifier was reported to diagnose cytomegalovirus status with high specificity and sensitivity in both the original and validation cohorts. The authors suggested that the approach could potentially be generalized to other disease states and immunological phenotypes. An earlier analysis of approximately 590 of the donors showed that most TCR beta V segments appeared in productive rearrangements either about 87% or about 30% of the time, which broadly matched IMGT annotations. Because counts were too low, about 15 rarely observed V segments, including chromosome 9 orphons, were left out of the earlier analysis of 587 of the donors. Linkage disequilibrium might explain the correlated functional status among segregating V segments, but an unknown experimental factor could not be ruled out. Because HLA typing was missing for some donors at each locus, association tests included only the typed subset. A cluster of highly shared sequence variants was judged likely to be a technical artifact of the sequencing pipeline. Assigning TCR associations to individual alleles was difficult when HLA alleles, especially DR and DQ, strongly co-occurred. According to a later analysis, TCR association rates differed among HLA loci, with DRB1 alleles showing the most associated TCRs and HLA-C alleles showing the fewest. A further reported finding was that TCR beta sequences accurately predicted the HLA-A and HLA-B alleles for most subjects in the first cohort. In this cohort, only TCR beta chains were sequenced, and detectable features were limited by the absence of alpha or paired-chain data. A few of the identified cytomegalovirus-associated TCR beta chains were confirmed in vitro to be specific for cytomegalovirus antigens. The 87-base-pair reads could not distinguish some IMGT-functional V segments, including TRBV6-2 and TRBV6-3, so those segments were excluded. In a later analysis, HLA-associated TCR beta chains showed more clonal expansion and lower generation probabilities than non-associated chains that were equally common. A total of 150 or so TCR beta chains were listed by the study as associated with cytomegalovirus. Sequencing depth was assumed to be roughly uniform across donors in the presence/absence analyses, though that assumption may not hold. Across donors, most TCR sequences were observed very rarely, whereas some public TCRs were present in many individuals. Immune exposure information for the cohort was limited to CMV serostatus. In a later genetic analysis, a missense DCLRE1C variant was associated with V-gene and J-gene trimming of TCR beta chains, and the association was replicated in an independent cohort. In a later analysis, some 18,000 TCR beta sequences were associated with specific HLA alleles at a false discovery rate of 0.05. A later analysis reported that several top co-occurrence clusters appeared linked to parvovirus B19, influenza, CMV and Epstein-Barr virus. A later genetic analysis reported fewer N-insertions in productive TCRs among donors in an Asian-associated ancestry cluster than the approximately 670-donor mean. In a later analysis, most CMV-associated TCR beta chains were found to appear HLA-restricted, with HLA associations seemingly driven largely by CMV exposure.

As to this clone: Its antigen has not been determined. No much larger clone is present one base from it, and per-base qualities are unavailable.

Library preparation employed the immunoSEQ multiplex PCR assay. The multiplex PCR relied on a mix of 60 forward primers for TCR Vbeta segments and 13 reverse primers for TCR Jbeta segments. The CDR3 region of rearranged TCR beta genes was amplified from genomic DNA with a multiplex PCR assay. The Illumina HiSeq System was used to sequence the amplified TCR beta libraries as 87-base-pair reads. Regarding the original processing steps: A later analysis tallied about 77 million unique TCR beta chains across the roughly 610 repertoires, and around 12 million of those chains were shared by two or more donors. To remove PCR and sequencing errors, raw reads were error-corrected and collapsed into unique sequences using a nearest-neighbor algorithm that merged closely related sequences. V, D and J gene segments were assigned by aligning CDR3 sequences to IMGT reference sequences. Each retained sequence needed at least a six-nucleotide match to both a V gene segment and a J gene segment. A rearrangement was called productive if the CDR3 had no stop codons and remained in frame with V and J, and every other rearrangement was called non-productive. CDR3 was defined according to IMGT convention as the region running from the second conserved V-encoded cysteine to the conserved J-encoded phenylalanine. In an earlier analysis of around 570 of the donors, sequences lacking an unambiguous match to a single V gene segment were excluded. In an earlier analysis of around 590 of the donors, a V segment was called functional when productive rearrangements were above 56.7%, and segregating when the standard deviation between donors exceeded 5%. A statistical classification framework was built to diagnose cytomegalovirus status from the catalog of TCR beta chain sequences. A later analysis assigned V and J genes by comparing TCR nucleotide sequences with IMGT/GENE-DB human TR gene sequences. The TCRdist pipeline was used in a later analysis to assign CDR3 sequences and most-parsimonious VDJ recombination scenarios. In a later analysis, each TCR beta chain was defined by its CDR3 amino acid sequence together with its V-gene family, and reads lacking a unique V-gene family were excluded. To address suspected cross-contamination and a sequencing artifact, a later analysis removed 592 highly shared, low-generation-probability nucleotide sequences. In a later analysis, a clonal expansion index was calculated for each public chain from normalized within-repertoire ranks of inferred template counts. Generation probabilities in a later analysis came from a VDJ recombination model fitted to out-of-frame rearrangements, and those results were checked against IGoR. A later analysis scored TCR-TCR, TCR-HLA and TCR-CMV co-occurrence with hypergeometric tests, applying a repertoire-size bias correction to TCR pairs. To estimate false discovery rates, a later analysis permuted the HLA or CMV assignments 20 times. In a later analysis, co-occurring TCRs were grouped using DBSCAN, with TCRdist sequence similarity added in when clustering inside HLA-allele-positive subsets. Co-occurrence clustering excluded repertoires with fewer than 30,000 or more than 120,000 public chains, plus five with anomalous nucleotide sharing. TCRdb took this table from immuneACCESS and kept in-frame rearrangements with V and J called. Such tables lack part of the clones; where checked against another copy, unresolved V genes explain under half of the gap, and the rest is unexplained. V, J and clone size were drawn from that table, and D and trimming were deduced from the DNA. Here the sample has roughly 130,000 clones; 75% to 85% occur a single time. 2% to 2.5% of the sample goes to the ten largest clones.

In total, about 650 healthy bone marrow donors made up the cohort. All cohort members were sampled while nominally healthy, although unrecorded immune exposures were likely present. The donor tested CMV seronegative and was one of the 352 seronegative cohort members. A peripheral blood sample was collected from each donor, and TCR beta sequencing was performed on peripheral blood mononuclear cells. Genomic DNA was extracted from the blood cell samples with the Qiagen DNeasy Blood Extraction Kit. V is pared back by 3 bases and J by 3 bases, with 12 bases lying between the germline termini. CDR1 and CDR2 are read off the germline V gene (reference sequence) as MNHEY and SMNVEV. The CDR3 numbers 15 residues from cysteine through phenylalanine. Only CDR3 DNA is held: 45 bases, read in frame from base 1.

The chain uses TRBV27 and TRBJ1-5, with TRBD1 perhaps the D gene, on 6 matching bases. The TCR comes from a man aged 18 to 29 in good health and CMV-seronegative. The sequenced sample consisted of PBMCs. The DNA sequence is given as TGTGCCAGCAGTTTTAGGAGACAGGACAATCAGCCCCAGCATTTT. This is translated as CASSFRRQDNQPQHF.